These 30 T cell receptor beta chains were all obtained from the same sample, sequenced in a study of regulatory T cells. For these receptors, no antigen is known. Study results and caveats: Compared with autologous conventional CD4+ cells and control regulatory cells, CD3G-deficient regulatory T cells showed reduced diversity.

The primer mix had 52 TRBV and 13 TRBJ primers. TCRdb keeps only in-frame clones here, not all; method: immunoSEQ multiplex PCR. Of some 2,000 clones in the sample, approximately 90% were seen once. Material: CD4+ Tregs sorted from blood. Receptors originate from a child aged 5 to 17 with CD3G deficiency.

V is TRBV13 and J is TRBJ2-1; D is uncertain. V lost 0 bases and J lost 2, with 8 bases in between. CDR1 PRHDT and CDR2 FYEKMQ come from the germline V gene (reference sequence). There are 15 residues in the CDR3. Here the CDR3 DNA reads TGTGCCAGCAGCTTAGGCCAGCTCGCCTACAATGAGCAGTTCTTC. This encodes CASSLGQLAYNEQFF.

The chain is built from TRBV5-1 and TRBJ2-2; TRBD1 agrees at 8 bases. The V segment lost 1 base and the J segment 0 bases; nucleotides outside the gene matches: 8. The V gene's germline CDR1 is SGHRS and CDR2 YFSETQ. The CDR3 length is 18 residues. The CDR3 DNA is TGCGCCAGCAGCTTGAGGCCTCAGGGGGCGGCGAACACCGGGGAGCTGTTTTTT. Protein product: CASSLRPQGAANTGELFF.

The chain is built from TRBV30 and TRBJ1-1; D remains ambiguous. The CDR3 spans 13 residues. The V gene lost 4 bases and the J gene lost 2 bases, with 11 bases spanning the gap. Germline-derived CDR1 and CDR2 are GTSNPN and SVGIG (reference sequence). CDR3 residues: CAWNQAVNTEAFF. The CDR3 DNA reads as TGTGCCTGGAATCAGGCCGTCAACACTGAAGCTTTCTTT.

J is TRBJ2-3 and V is TRBV28, with D possibly being TRBD1 (7 bases). The CDR3 sequence is 16 residues long. Germline-derived CDR1 and CDR2 are MDHEN and SYDVKM. Trimming removed 4 bases at V and 6 bases at J, with 20 bases between. The CDR3 DNA sequence: TGTGCCAGCAGTTCTTGGCGGGACAGAATAACCGATACGCAGTATTTT. Translation gives CASSSWRDRITDTQYF.

The chain links TRBV7-9 to TRBJ2-5; TRBD2 matches at 8 bases. The germline gives CDR1 SEHNR, CDR2 FQNEAQ (reference sequence). V dropped 3 bases and J dropped 4; count of bases not matched to a gene: 10. The CDR3 sequence is 16 residues long. As DNA, the CDR3 is TGTGCCAGCAGCTTGGGACTAGGGACCCCCGGAGAGACCCAGTACTTC. It translates to CASSLGLGTPGETQYF.

The chain uses TRBV5-1 and TRBJ2-1; TRBD1 or TRBD2 may be the D gene (5 bases each). V shed 0 bases and J shed 5 bases, with 15 bases lying between them. Per germline, CDR1 SGHRS and CDR2 YFSETQ. CDR3 size: 16 residues. The CDR3 nucleotides are TGCGCCAGCAGCTTGGGAGGGCTCTCGGGGCACAATGAGCAGTTCTTC. Translating gives CASSLGGLSGHNEQFF.

The chain is built from TRBV6-1 and TRBJ2-7, with 7 bases matching TRBD2. The CDR3 runs to 18 residues. CDR1 is MNHNS, CDR2 SASEGT, per germline. V gave up 8 bases and J gave up 2 bases; unmatched junction bases: 21. Written as DNA, the CDR3 is TGTGCCAGCCGTGGCCGTCAAGGGACCGGGACTAACCCCTACGAGCAGTACTTC. Its translation is CASRGRQGTGTNPYEQYF.

This sequence joins TRBV18 and TRBJ1-5; D might be TRBD1 (6 bases). Per germline, CDR1 KGHSH and CDR2 LQKENI. Trimming removed 4 bases from V and 9 bases from J, with 13 bases in between. The CDR3 covers 13 residues. DNA for the CDR3: TGTGCCAGCTCACGACAGGTCCAAGGGCCCCAGCATTTT. Protein: CASSRQVQGPQHF.

The V gene is TRBV28, the J gene TRBJ2-7; the match to TRBD2 covers 10 bases. CDR1 is MDHEN, CDR2 SYDVKM, per germline. This CDR3 is built from 16 residues. The J segment lost 2 bases and the V segment lost 5 bases, leaving 9 bases of the junction unmatched. The CDR3 nucleotides read TGTGCCAGCAGTCCCCTAGGCACTAGCGGGACCTACGAGCAGTACTTC. Protein product: CASSPLGTSGTYEQYF.

The DNA of the CDR3 is TGTGCCAGTAGTAGCGGGCGGAGGGTTTTCTTC. As protein: CASSSGRRVFF. The V gene is TRBV19, the J gene TRBJ2-1, with a possible D match to TRBD2 (6 bases). Germline CDR1 is LNHDA and CDR2 is SQIVND (reference sequence). CDR3 length: 11 amino acids. Between the trimmed V and J ends, which lost 4 bases and 16 bases, there was a span of 14 bases. The full variable domain, in which reference TRBV19 and TRBJ2-1 provide the parts outside the CDR3, is DGGITQSPKYLFRKEGQNVTLSCEQNLNHDAMYWYRQDPGQGLRLIYYSQIVNDFQKGDIAEGYSVSREKKESFPLTVTSAQKNPTAFYLCASSSGRRVFFGPGTRLTVL.

Points on this clone: The junction does not match germline at one end; this may be a read error. The chain uses TRBV20-1 and TRBJ2-5; D is uncertain. This CDR3 contains 11 residues. Per germline, CDR1 DFQATT and CDR2 SNEGSKA (reference sequence). The CDR3 loop is CSAGHHETQYF. The CDR3, as DNA: TGCAGTGCTGGGCACCACGAGACCCAGTACTTC.

The chain employs TRBV6-6 and TRBJ2-7, with D perhaps TRBD2 (6 bases). This CDR3 has 16 amino acids. Germline V gene lookup returns CDR1 MNHNY and CDR2 SVGAGI (reference sequence). V shed 7 bases and J shed 3 bases, with 22 bases lying between them. DNA of the CDR3: TGTGCCAGCATAGGGTTCGGCGGGACGACCCTCTACGAGCAGTACTTC. Translation: CASIGFGGTTLYEQYF.

The V and J genes are TRBV10-3 and TRBJ2-1, with 7 bases matching TRBD2. Germline V lookup: CDR1 ENHRY, CDR2 SYGVKD. This CDR3 is built from 14 residues. The V segment lost 8 bases and the J segment 3 bases; nucleotides outside the gene matches: 7. The CDR3 bases are TGTGCCATCTCACCTGGGACTAACTACAATGAGCAGTTCTTC. It codes for CAISPGTNYNEQFF.

V and J are TRBV28 and TRBJ2-7; 9 nucleotides agree with TRBD1. CDR3 length: 15 amino acids. Germline V CDR1 and CDR2: MDHEN, SYDVKM. V lost 7 bases and J lost 7; bases outside the gene matches: 14. The CDR3 protein is CASTHRGTGSWEQYF. The CDR3 DNA follows: TGTGCCAGCACCCATCGGGGGACAGGGTCTTGGGAGCAGTACTTC.

This clone was counted between two and nine times. The chain couples TRBV6-1 to TRBJ1-2, with D tentatively TRBD1 (6 bases). The CDR3 length is 13 residues. CDR1 MNHNS and CDR2 SASEGT come from the germline V gene. The V end lost 9 bases, the J end lost 3 bases, and 14 bases lay between the germline ends. CDR3 DNA: TGTGCCAGTACCACGGGGGGCCACTATGGCTACACCTTC. Protein: CASTTGGHYGYTF.

The chain couples TRBV28 to TRBJ2-3, with D possibly matching TRBD2 (5 bases). The V gene's germline CDR1 is MDHEN and CDR2 SYDVKM. The ends were cut back, 5 bases at V and 2 bases at J, with 11 bases in the middle. There are 14 residues in the CDR3. The CDR3 loop reads CASSPDWVTDTQYF. The CDR3 nucleotides read TGTGCCAGCAGTCCGGACTGGGTCACAGATACGCAGTATTTT.

Of note for this clone: The junction differs from germline at one of its ends, possibly a read error. This chain connects TRBV5-1 to TRBJ2-3, with 15 bases lining up with TRBD2. The germline CDR1 and CDR2 sequences are SGHRS and YFSETQ. This CDR3 spans 14 amino acids. CDR3: CASSTGLAGGTFHF. The CDR3 nucleotides read TGCGCCAGCAGCACCGGACTAGCGGGAGGGACTTTCCATTTT.

The chain combines TRBV2 with TRBJ2-7; 14 bases match TRBD2. V shed 6 bases and J 6 bases; nucleotides not matched to a gene: 10. This CDR3 is built from 16 residues. Germline V gives CDR1 SNHLY, CDR2 FYNNEI. The CDR3 here is CASRERPGLAGVEQYF. DNA of the CDR3: TGTGCCAGCAGGGAGAGACCGGGACTAGCGGGAGTCGAGCAGTACTTC.

The chain uses TRBV7-9 and TRBJ2-2; unclear D gene. Trimming shortened V by 0 bases and J by 0 bases, and 11 bases separated the two germline ends. The CDR3 loop spans 17 amino acids. Germline CDR1 reads SEHNR; CDR2 reads FQNEAQ (reference sequence). Written as DNA, the CDR3 is TGTGCCAGCAGCTTAGCATTAAGGCTAGCGAACACCGGGGAGCTGTTTTTT. Its protein product is CASSLALRLANTGELFF. The whole variable domain, filled in from reference TRBV7-9 and TRBJ2-2, reads DTGVSQNPRHKITKRGQNVTFRCDPISEHNRLYWYRQTLGQGPEFLTYFQNEAQLEKSRLLSDRFSAERPKGSFSTLEIQRTEQGDSAMYLCASSLALRLANTGELFFGEGSRLTVL.

This clone was picked up one time. The gene calls are TRBV7-8 and TRBJ2-7, with D possibly being TRBD2 (6 bases). The CDR3 extends over 13 amino acids. Trimming removed 3 bases at V and 9 bases at J, with 15 bases between. CDR1 and CDR2 (germline): SGHVS, FQNEAQ. The CDR3 reads CASSLGLSEGQYF. The CDR3 DNA reads as TGTGCCAGCAGCTTGGGACTGTCAGAGGGGCAGTACTTC. Filled out from reference TRBV7-8 and TRBJ2-7, the complete variable domain reads GAGVSQSPRYKVAKRGQDVALRCDPISGHVSLFWYQQALGQGPEFLTYFQNEAQLDKSGLPSDRFFAERPEGSVSTLKIQRTQQEDSAVYLCASSLGLSEGQYFGPGTRLTVT.

This chain connects TRBV7-8 to TRBJ2-7; no firm D call. V lost 0 bases to trimming and J lost 3 bases, with 6 bases between them. Germline V gene lookup returns CDR1 SGHVS and CDR2 FQNEAQ. This CDR3 has 13 residues. This CDR3 is CASSLAGHYEQYF. CDR3 nucleotide sequence: TGTGCCAGCAGCTTAGCAGGGCACTACGAGCAGTACTTC. The complete variable domain, with remaining parts taken from reference TRBV7-8 and TRBJ2-7, reads GAGVSQSPRYKVAKRGQDVALRCDPISGHVSLFWYQQALGQGPEFLTYFQNEAQLDKSGLPSDRFFAERPEGSVSTLKIQRTQQEDSAVYLCASSLAGHYEQYFGPGTRLTVT.

This chain joins TRBV11-3 and TRBJ2-6; D might be TRBD1 or TRBD2, each matching 5 bases. The CDR3 sequence is 18 residues long. CDR1 is SGHNT and CDR2 is YENEEA in the germline V gene. Trimming shortened V by 5 bases and J by 5 bases, and 22 bases separated the two germline ends. CDR3 residues: CASSEGLSRQSRANVLTF. CDR3 sequence (DNA): TGTGCCAGCAGCGAGGGGCTATCTCGACAAAGTCGGGCCAACGTCCTGACTTTC.

The rearrangement links TRBV19 to TRBJ2-7; D ambiguous. Between the trimmed V and J ends, which lost 4 bases and 3 bases, there was a span of 10 bases. There are 13 residues in the CDR3. Germline V gene data show CDR1 as LNHDA and CDR2 as SQIVND (reference sequence). The CDR3 DNA follows: TGTGCCAGTAGTAAAGAGGACGGCTACGAGCAGTACTTC. It specifies CASSKEDGYEQYF.

This chain links TRBV28 with TRBJ2-1, with D perhaps assigned TRBD1 or TRBD2 (5 bases each). CDR3 size: 15 residues. Germline CDR1 and CDR2: MDHEN and SYDVKM. The ends were cut back, 3 bases at V and 9 bases at J, with 18 bases in the middle. In DNA, the CDR3 is TGTGCCAGCAGTTTCCTAGCAAGGGGCGGCGCTGAGCAGTTCTTC. Amino acid sequence: CASSFLARGGAEQFF.

The rearrangement uses TRBV6-1 and TRBJ2-3, with a possible D match to TRBD2 (6 bases). The length of the CDR3 is 15 residues. The germline CDR1 and CDR2 sequences are MNHNS and SASEGT. The ends were cut back, 0 bases at V and 2 bases at J, with 9 bases in the middle. CDR3 coding DNA: TGTGCCAGCAGTGAAGCGGACTATTTCACAGATACGCAGTATTTT. This gives the protein CASSEADYFTDTQYF.

The chain carries TRBV6-1 and TRBJ1-2, with TRBD1 matching 7 bases. V dropped 3 bases and J dropped 8; count of bases not matched to a gene: 6. The germline gives CDR1 MNHNS, CDR2 SASEGT. The CDR3 extends over 13 amino acids. CDR3 sequence reads: CASSDRTGRGYTF. The CDR3 DNA sequence: TGTGCCAGCAGTGACCGGACAGGACGCGGCTACACCTTC.

The chain recombines TRBV10-2 with TRBJ2-7, with D maybe TRBD1 (5 bases). Trimming shortened V by 5 bases and J by 1 base, and 15 bases separated the two germline ends. The CDR3 is made up of 15 amino acids. The germline gives CDR1 WSHSY, CDR2 SAAADI. CDR3 coding DNA: TGCGCCAGCAGTTCCAGGGTGGACGGGTCCTACGAGCAGTACTTC. Translating it yields CASSSRVDGSYEQYF.

The CDR3 spells CASRAGGSNYGYTF. CDR3 in DNA: TGCGCCAGCAGGGCCGGGGGATCTAACTATGGCTACACCTTC. The chain uses TRBV5-1 and TRBJ1-2; D possibly corresponds to TRBD1 (5 bases). This CDR3 region has 14 residues. CDR1 and CDR2 from the germline V gene are SGHRS and YFSETQ. Trimming took 5 bases from V and 0 from J, leaving 11 bases between them.

This sequence joins TRBV28 and TRBJ2-7; 10 bases map to TRBD1. The CDR3 has 15 residues. Trimming took 3 bases from V and 4 from J; bases not matched to a gene: 6. Germline CDR1 is MDHEN and CDR2 is SYDVKM. CDR3 sequence (DNA): TGTGCCAGCAGTTTGGTTGGGACAGGGGAGTACGAGCAGTACTTC. Encoded protein: CASSLVGTGEYEQYF.

The chain is built from TRBV5-1 and TRBJ2-5; weak D call: TRBD2 (5 bases). Germline-derived CDR1 and CDR2 are SGHRS and YFSETQ. The CDR3 runs to 15 residues. V lost 2 bases and J 4 bases, leaving 15 bases between the germline ends. CDR3 residues: CASSLGLLGGETQYF. The CDR3, as DNA: TGCGCCAGCAGCTTAGGACTCCTCGGAGGAGAGACCCAGTACTTC.